This TCR beta chain is drawn from a study of blood T cell repertoires in COVID-19 (dated by TCRdb to 2019 to 2021). General notes on the study: Collaborator samples came from the United States, Italy and Spain and covered acute and convalescent phases of COVID-19. Subjects who had been exposed to COVID-19, were actively infected with it, or had recovered from it provided the deeply sampled blood TCRbeta repertoires that made up the dataset. A freely available public database, intended as a resource for researchers studying the immune response to SARS-CoV-2, is where the repertoires were released. The prospective study material was composed of cDNA or gDNA derived from T cells, B-cell-depleted T cells, or PBMCs. Samples came from the ongoing ImmuneRACE study (first 160 participants) plus 1,254 subjects from 6 global collaborators. A de-identified subject ID, COVID-19 status, age in years and sex were almost always included in the sample metadata. Where available, HLA class I and class II types were taken from metadata supplied by the sample provider and were not determined by assay-based typing.

As regards this clone: Its antigen is still unknown. The record has no base qualities; no much larger clone is one base away.

Here is what the overall study found, with its caveats: The amount of clinical and demographic metadata varied by source and participant and was provided uncurated.

CDR1 and CDR2 (SGHNT, YYREEE) derive from the germline V gene (reference sequence). Germline trimming amounts to 4 bases on V and 3 bases on J, with 14 as the count of junction bases outside the gene matches. The CDR3 numbers 17 residues from cysteine through phenylalanine. The CDR3 DNA has 51 bases and is translated from base 1. TCRbeta CDR3 regions were amplified from genomic DNA by means of the immunoSEQ Assay, a bias-controlled multiplex PCR. The paper's processing steps were these. The number of nucleated cells in each sample was estimated by amplification of reference gene primers within the assay. Sequence reads were collapsed and filtered to measure the absolute abundance of every unique TCRbeta CDR3 rearrangement. Productive Simpson clonality was computed per sample as the square root of Simpson's diversity index over productive rearrangements. TCRdb carries this immuneACCESS record with in-frame sequences only. Its versions omit some clonotypes, under half of them owing to an unresolved V gene in the studies checked, with the rest unexplained. V, J and clone size are those of that table, while D and trimming were read from the DNA. The sample table records about 270,000 clones; approximately 90% of these occur just once. Roughly 2.3% of the sample rests with the top ten.

Enrolling through a virtual design, the prospective study's participants ranged in age from roughly 18 to 89 years and lived across about two dozen United States geographic areas. In the prospective study, participants were assigned to cohorts based on the clinical history participants reported in a screening survey and a study questionnaire. Recovered participants in ImmuneRACE Cohort 3 were defined as having two consecutive negative NP/OP PCR tests, clearance from a healthcare professional, or resolution of symptoms. In the prospective study, mobile phlebotomists collected whole blood, serum and a nasopharyngeal or oropharyngeal swab from each participant. Prospective study participants could optionally give additional blood draws and questionnaires over a 2-month period. Before DNA extraction, blood samples from the prospective study were shipped at room temperature or frozen.

The clonotype originates from a woman aged 18-30 years who had recovered from COVID-19. Sequenced material: PBMCs or T cells enriched from blood (not recorded which). In this chain, TRBV5-4 is recombined with TRBJ2-7, with 9 central nucleotides matching TRBD2. DNA sequence: TGTGCCAGCAGCCCTAGTCCTAAGGCGGGGGGGTTCTACGAGCAGTACTTC. Its translation is CASSPSPKAGGFYEQYF.